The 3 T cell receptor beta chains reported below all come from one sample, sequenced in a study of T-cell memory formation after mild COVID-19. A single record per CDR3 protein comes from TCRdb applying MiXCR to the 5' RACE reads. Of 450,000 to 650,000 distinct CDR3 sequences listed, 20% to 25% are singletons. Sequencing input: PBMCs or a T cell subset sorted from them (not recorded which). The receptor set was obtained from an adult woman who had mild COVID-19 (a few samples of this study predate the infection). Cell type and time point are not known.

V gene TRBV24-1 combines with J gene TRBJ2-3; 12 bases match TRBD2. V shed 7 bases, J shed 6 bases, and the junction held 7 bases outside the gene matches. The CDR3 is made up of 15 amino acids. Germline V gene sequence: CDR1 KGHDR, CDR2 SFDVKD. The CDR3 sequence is CATRTGTSGFDTQYF. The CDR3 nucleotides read TGTGCCACCAGGACCGGGACTAGCGGGTTTGATACGCAGTATTTT.

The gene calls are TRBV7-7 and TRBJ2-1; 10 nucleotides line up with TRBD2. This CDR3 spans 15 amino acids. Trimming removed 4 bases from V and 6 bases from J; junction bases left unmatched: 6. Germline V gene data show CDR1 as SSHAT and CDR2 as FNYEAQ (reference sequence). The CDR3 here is CASSSSLAGFNEQFF. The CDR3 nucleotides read TGTGCCAGCAGCTCTTCACTAGCGGGGTTCAATGAGCAGTTCTTC.

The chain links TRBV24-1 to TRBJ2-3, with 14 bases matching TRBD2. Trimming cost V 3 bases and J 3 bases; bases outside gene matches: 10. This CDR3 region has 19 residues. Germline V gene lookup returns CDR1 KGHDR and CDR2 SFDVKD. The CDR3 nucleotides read TGTGCCACCAGTGATCGTACCGGGACTAGCGGGGGAGTGACAGATACGCAGTATTTT. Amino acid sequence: CATSDRTGTSGGVTDTQYF.